The 13 T cell receptor beta chains below come from one sample, sequenced in a study of regulatory T cells in long-lasting Graves disease. CDR3 regions were amplified by Arm-PCR using iRepertoire HTBI primers to build TCR beta libraries. TCRdb ran MiXCR on the multiplex PCR reads and lists one entry per CDR3 protein. The data hold just over 600,000 distinct CDR3 sequences, with roughly 15% observed a single time. Regarding time point: newly diagnosed GD, antithyroid drugs for less than 3 months. After RNA was extracted from PBMCs, the TCR library was made from it. The data were also submitted as part of a second study, on T cells in Graves' hyperthyroidism and ophthalmopathy.

Sequences were derived from peripheral blood mononuclear cells (PBMCs), sampled at new diagnosis, from a patient treated with antithyroid drugs. The origin of the receptors is a woman in her 30s with Graves disease.

This clonotype was observed at least ten times. The V call is TRBV3-1, the J call TRBJ1-1; 10 positions match TRBD1. Germline V gene data show CDR1 as LGHDT and CDR2 as YNNKEL (reference sequence). The CDR3 sequence is 12 residues long. The CDR3 region has the DNA TGTGCGGCCAGGACAGGGGGTACTGAAGCTTTCTTT. It is translated as CAARTGGTEAFF. The whole variable domain, remainder taken from reference TRBV3-1 and TRBJ1-1, is DTAVSQTPKYLVTQMGNDKSIKCEQNLGHDTMYWYKQDSKKFLKIMFSYNNKELIINETVPNRFSPKSPDKAHLNLHINSLELGDSAVYFCAARTGGTEAFFGQGTRLTVV.

The genes are TRBV20-1 and TRBJ1-5, with 10 nucleotides matching TRBD1. The ends lost 5 bases at V and 2 bases at J; junction bases unmatched: 3. Germline values: CDR1 DFQATT, CDR2 SNEGSKA (reference sequence). The length of the CDR3 is 14 residues. The CDR3 reads CSAVTGGRNQPQHF. CDR3 DNA sequence: TGCAGTGCTGTGACAGGGGGCCGCAATCAGCCCCAGCATTTT.

This chain uses TRBV19 with TRBJ1-2, with 7 nucleotides matching TRBD1. The CDR3 covers 14 residues. CDR1 LNHDA and CDR2 SQIVND come from the germline V gene (reference sequence). The junction had 10 bases not matched to a gene; V was cut back by 4 bases and J by 8 bases. The CDR3 nucleotides are TGTGCCAGTAGTAGGGACAGTTCTATCTTCGGCTACACCTTC. Its protein is CASSRDSSIFGYTF.

This clonotype was picked up many times. The chain links TRBV27 to TRBJ1-2, with D maybe TRBD1 (5 bases). CDR3 length equals 16 residues. CDR1 is MNHEY, CDR2 SMNVEV, per germline (reference sequence). The V end was cut by 6 bases, the J end by 0 bases, with 17 bases between. CDR3 residues: CASSVGGGRANYGYTF. CDR3 nucleotides: TGTGCCAGCAGCGTGGGGGGGGGGAGAGCTAACTATGGCTACACCTTC.

The sample holds many counts of this clonotype. The chain uses TRBV6-2 or TRBV6-3 and TRBJ1-1, with TRBD1 matching 9 bases. There are 13 residues in the CDR3. Germline CDR1 is MNHEY and CDR2 is SVGEGT. V gave up 5 bases and J gave up 5 bases; unmatched junction bases: 3. CDR3 sequence: CASSRQGGTEAFF. The CDR3 coding sequence is TGTGCCAGCAGTAGACAGGGGGGTACTGAAGCTTTCTTT.

This clonotype occurred a few times. The chain joins TRBV7-3 to TRBJ2-1; the D gene could be TRBD1 or TRBD2 (5 bases each). V was trimmed by 6 bases and J by 9 bases, leaving 15 bases between them. CDR3 length: 13 amino acids. In germline, CDR1 is SGHTA, CDR2 FQGTGA. CDR3 residues: CASSKGRDVEQFF. DNA for the CDR3: TGTGCCAGCAGTAAAGGACGGGACGTTGAGCAGTTCTTC.

Comments on this clonotype: A much larger clone sits a single nucleotide away, making a read error possible. The chain is built from TRBV7-9 and TRBJ2-1; D may be TRBD1 or TRBD2 (5 bases each). This CDR3 contains 14 residues. The germline gives CDR1 SEHNR, CDR2 FQNEAQ (reference sequence). Deletions cut 3 bases from V and 7 bases from J, with 13 bases between. CDR3: CASSLGRSENEQFF. DNA for the CDR3: TGTGCCAGCAGCTTGGGGCGTAGCGAAAATGAGCAGTTCTTC.

With respect to this clonotype: One end of the junction fails to match germline, which may point to a read error. The V call is TRBV3-1, the J call TRBJ2-7; D perhaps matches TRBD2 (5 bases). The germline CDR1 and CDR2 sequences are LGHDT and YNNKEL (reference sequence). This CDR3 spans 12 amino acids. For the CDR3, the DNA is TGTGCCAGCAGCCAAGATGGGCTAGCCTATGACTTC. It codes for CASSQDGLAYDF.

This clonotype came up many times. The rearrangement uses TRBV6-2 or TRBV6-3 and TRBJ2-1; 12 bases fit TRBD2. Trimming cost V 5 bases and J 4 bases; bases outside gene matches: 12. The germline V gene has CDR1 MNHEY and CDR2 SVGEGT. The CDR3 has 18 amino acids. CDR3 in amino acids: CASSEEASGRAGYNEQFF. For the CDR3, the DNA is TGTGCCAGCAGTGAAGAGGCTAGCGGGAGGGCCGGTTACAATGAGCAGTTCTTC.

The rearrangement uses TRBV6-2 or TRBV6-3 and TRBJ1-1; D not certain. The CDR3 covers 14 residues. Per the germline V gene, CDR1 is MNHEY and CDR2 is SVGEGT. V lost 7 bases and J lost 7, with 19 bases in between. The CDR3 protein is CASISAGGGYEAFF. Written as DNA, the CDR3 is TGTGCCAGCATTTCAGCCGGAGGAGGATATGAAGCTTTCTTT.

This clonotype was found many times. The rearrangement links TRBV20-1 to TRBJ1-5; D is undetermined. The CDR3 totals 12 residues. In germline, CDR1 is DFQATT, CDR2 SNEGSKA (reference sequence). The germline V and J ends were trimmed by 5 bases and 5 bases, with 10 bases remaining between them. CDR3 protein: CSAEGVYQPQHF. The CDR3 DNA sequence: TGCAGTGCTGAGGGAGTTTATCAGCCCCAGCATTTT.

As regards this clonotype: Likely a read error: the CDR3 ends without its conserved phenylalanine or tryptophan. CDR3: CASSPGQVQETQYY. In DNA form, the CDR3 reads TGTGCCAGCTCACCTGGACAAGTACAAGAGACCCAGTACTAC. V gene TRBV18 combines with J gene TRBJ2-5; a possible D gene is TRBD1 (5 bases). Trimming took 3 bases from V and 2 from J, leaving 10 bases between them. The CDR3 consists of 14 residues. Per the germline V gene, CDR1 is KGHSH and CDR2 is LQKENI.

This clonotype was seen many times. This rearrangement joins TRBV11-2 to TRBJ1-5; D is ambiguous. The CDR3 runs to 14 residues. V dropped 6 bases and J dropped 2 bases, with 11 bases sitting between them. CDR1 is SGHAT and CDR2 is FQNNGV in the germline V gene. DNA of the CDR3: TGTGCCAGCAGTTGGGGTCAGGGCAATCAGCCCCAGCATTTT. Translated, it gives CASSWGQGNQPQHF.